The entry below gives a single T cell receptor (beta chain) sequence along with its context. In germline, CDR1 is ENHRY, CDR2 SYGVKD. Trimming at V came to 5 bases and at J to 7 bases, leaving 5 bases not matched to a gene. The CDR3 totals 16 residues. Authors' processing steps: It was from reference gene primer amplification that nucleated cell counts were estimated. Using immunoSEQ multiplex PCR, the repertoire was profiled, and TCRdb retains in-frame clones only, with some absent. V and J calls and clone size are copied from that table; D and trimming were computed from the DNA. The table shows about 300,000 clones, with 70% to 90% occurring only once. This specimen belongs to a study of blood T cell repertoires in COVID-19.

This clonotype originated in a woman in her twenties or thirties who had recovered from COVID-19. The chain has TRBV10-3 and TRBJ2-1; 16 nucleotides agree with TRBD2. Sequencing used peripheral blood. The CDR3 bases are TGTGCCATCAGTACAGGGACTAGCGGGGGGGTAAATGAGCAGTTCTTC. It yields the protein CAISTGTSGGVNEQFF.